These 27 T cell receptor beta chains were sequenced from one sample in a study of T cell responses to AZD1222 COVID-19 vaccine. This table comes from immunoSEQ multiplex PCR, and its TCRdb copy is limited to in-frame clones, with some not included. The sample includes approximately 150,000 clones, approximately 86% of them seen just once. The sample was peripheral blood, taken 28 days after the second dose of the MenACWY control vaccine. These receptors originate from an adult who received the MenACWY meningococcal vaccine as a control.

This sequence joins TRBV7-2 and TRBJ2-5; 7 nucleotides agree with TRBD1. The CDR3 sequence is 14 residues long. Germline V gene lookup returns CDR1 SGHTA and CDR2 FQGNSA. V lost 3 bases to trimming and J lost 5 bases; unmatched junction nucleotides: 6. The chain's CDR3 is CASSFNRGRETQYF. The CDR3 bases are TGTGCCAGCAGCTTCAACAGGGGACGGGAGACCCAGTACTTC.

A single count supports this clone. The V call is TRBV2, the J call TRBJ2-1, with 7 bases aligning to TRBD1. The ends lost 9 bases at V and 3 bases at J; junction bases unmatched: 8. The germline gives CDR1 SNHLY, CDR2 FYNNEI. The CDR3 totals 14 residues. CDR3 in DNA: TGTGCCAGTCGACAGGGCGCAGACTACAATGAGCAGTTCTTC. Translated: CASRQGADYNEQFF.

The chain is built from TRBV7-6 and TRBJ2-5; D tentatively fits TRBD1 or TRBD2 (6 bases each). Per germline, CDR1 SGHVS and CDR2 FNYEAQ. Trimming removed 1 base from V and 4 bases from J, with 16 bases in between. CDR3 length equals 16 residues. The CDR3 loop reads CASSLVASTGAETQYF. For the CDR3, the DNA is TGTGCCAGCAGCTTAGTTGCTTCTACGGGGGCAGAGACCCAGTACTTC. Variable domain in full (rest from reference TRBV7-6 and TRBJ2-5): GAGVSQSPRYKVTKRGQDVALRCDPISGHVSLYWYRQALGQGPEFLTYFNYEAQQDKSGLPNDRFSAERPEGSISTLTIQRTEQRDSAMYRCASSLVASTGAETQYFGPGTRLLVL.

The CDR3 bases are TGTGCCAGCAGCGGAGGGACGGTGAATCAGCCCCAGCATTTT. Amino acid sequence: CASSGGTVNQPQHF. The chain couples TRBV7-2 to TRBJ1-5; a weak D match, TRBD1 (5 bases). The CDR3 consists of 14 residues. The germline V gene encodes CDR1 SGHTA and CDR2 FQGNSA. Trimming shortened V by 5 bases and J by 4 bases, and 12 bases separated the two germline ends.

The J gene is TRBJ1-2, the V gene TRBV30; weak D call: TRBD1 (6 bases). The V end was cut by 3 bases, the J end by 8 bases, with 13 bases between. Germline CDR1 reads GTSNPN; CDR2 reads SVGIG (reference sequence). This CDR3 has 12 amino acids. As DNA, the CDR3 is TGTGCCTGGAGAGAAGACAGGCCCGGCTACACCTTC. It specifies CAWREDRPGYTF.

The chain links TRBV6-5 to TRBJ2-7; D gene uncertain. This CDR3 region has 12 residues. Per germline, CDR1 MNHEY and CDR2 SVGAGI. The V end lost 9 bases, the J end lost 2 bases, and 11 bases lay between the germline ends. The CDR3 sequence is CASLLSTYEQYF. The CDR3 DNA is TGTGCCAGTTTACTATCCACCTACGAGCAGTACTTC.

This rearrangement joins TRBV6-6 to TRBJ2-7, with D perhaps matching TRBD1 (6 bases). Trimming removed 0 bases from V and 5 bases from J, with 8 bases in between. This CDR3 region has 13 residues. Per germline, CDR1 MNHNY and CDR2 SVGAGI (reference sequence). As DNA, the CDR3 is TGTGCCAGCAGTTACTCAACAGGGAACGAGCAGTACTTC. This sequence encodes CASSYSTGNEQYF.

CDR3 sequence reads: CASSLKLAGGYQETQYF. The CDR3 region has the DNA TGCGCCAGCAGCTTGAAGCTAGCGGGGGGTTACCAAGAGACCCAGTACTTC. This sequence joins TRBV5-1 and TRBJ2-5; 11 bases fit TRBD2. CDR1 SGHRS and CDR2 YFSETQ come from the germline V gene. J was trimmed by 0 bases and V by 1 base; bases with no gene match: 5. The CDR3 has 17 residues.

Written as DNA, the CDR3 is TGTGCCAGCAGTGACATCGGCGGGGGCTCTTCCTACGAGCAGTACTTC. Translating it yields CASSDIGGGSSYEQYF. This chain connects TRBV2 to TRBJ2-7, with a weak D call TRBD2 (7 bases). Trimming stripped 3 bases from V and 1 base from J, with 16 bases between. The CDR3 sequence is 16 residues long. The V gene's germline CDR1 is SNHLY and CDR2 FYNNEI. Drawing the rest from reference TRBV2 and TRBJ2-7, the complete variable domain is EPEVTQTPSHQVTQMGQEVILRCVPISNHLYFYWYRQILGQKVEFLVSFYNNEISEKSEIFDDQFSVERPDGSNFTLKIRSTKLEDSAMYFCASSDIGGGSSYEQYFGPGTRLTVT.

The chain couples TRBV7-2 to TRBJ2-2, with a weak D call TRBD1 (5 bases). CDR1 SGHTA and CDR2 FQGNSA come from the germline V gene. This CDR3 has 15 amino acids. Trimming shortened V by 5 bases and J by 2 bases, and 12 bases separated the two germline ends. As DNA, the CDR3 is TGTGCCAGCAGCCCAACAGGCGCCAACACCGGGGAGCTGTTTTTT. It specifies CASSPTGANTGELFF.

The chain combines TRBV27 with TRBJ1-2; D perhaps matches TRBD1 (6 bases). Germline V gives CDR1 MNHEY, CDR2 SMNVEV (reference sequence). V lost 2 bases, J lost 7 bases, and 14 bases lay in between. The CDR3 spans 14 residues. In DNA form, the CDR3 reads TGTGCCAGCAGTTTAATGGGGGGCAAGGCTGGCTACACCTTC. It encodes CASSLMGGKAGYTF.

This chain connects TRBV24-1 to TRBJ2-7, with D maybe TRBD1 (5 bases). CDR1 KGHDR and CDR2 SFDVKD come from the germline V gene. Trimming removed 6 bases at V and 2 bases at J, with 10 bases between. There are 13 residues in the CDR3. The CDR3 loop is CATSSDTTYEQYF. CDR3 nucleotides: TGTGCCACCAGTTCGGACACTACCTACGAGCAGTACTTC.

The chain joins TRBV2 to TRBJ1-4; 7 nucleotides match TRBD1. Unmatched junction bases numbered 13, after V lost 5 bases and J lost 7 bases. This CDR3 region has 16 residues. Germline V lookup: CDR1 SNHLY, CDR2 FYNNEI. For the CDR3, the DNA is TGTGCCAGCAGTCAGTCACAGGGGCGGAGGAGTGAAAAACTGTTTTTT. Translating gives CASSQSQGRRSEKLFF.

In this sample, this clone turned up once. This sequence joins TRBV5-1 and TRBJ1-2; D remains ambiguous. The CDR3 covers 15 residues. In germline, CDR1 is SGHRS, CDR2 YFSETQ. Trimming removed 3 bases at V and 5 bases at J, with 17 bases between. Written as DNA, the CDR3 is TGCGCCAGCAGCTCCGGCAGCGCGGTGAATTATGGCTACACCTTC. Amino acids: CASSSGSAVNYGYTF. The variable domain in full, with the rest retrieved from reference TRBV5-1 and TRBJ1-2, is KAGVTQTPRYLIKTRGQQVTLSCSPISGHRSVSWYQQTPGQGLQFLFEYFSETQRNKGNFPGRFSGRQFSNSRSEMNVSTLELGDSALYLCASSSGSAVNYGYTFGSGTRLTVV.

The chain has TRBV6-6 and TRBJ1-4; D is undetermined. Germline assignment: CDR1 MNHNY and CDR2 SVGAGI (reference sequence). The length of the CDR3 is 15 residues. V lost 6 bases, J lost 7 bases, and 18 bases lay in between. The CDR3 sequence: CASSSFSDQLEKLFF. The CDR3 DNA reads as TGTGCCAGCAGCTCCTTCTCAGATCAACTTGAAAAACTGTTTTTT.

The genes are TRBV12-5 and TRBJ2-3, with D perhaps TRBD1 (6 bases). The germline V gene has CDR1 LGHNT and CDR2 FRNRAP. The V gene lost 9 bases and the J gene lost 3 bases, with 13 bases spanning the gap. The CDR3 contains 13 residues. CDR3: CASTSGQTDTQYF. As DNA, the CDR3 is TGTGCTAGCACTTCAGGACAGACAGATACGCAGTATTTT.

This clone turned up a few times. J is TRBJ1-2 and V is TRBV5-6; D ambiguous. V shed 7 bases and J shed 7 bases, with 26 bases lying between them. The CDR3 contains 16 residues. Germline V gene sequence: CDR1 SGHDT, CDR2 YYEEEE. The CDR3 DNA follows: TGTGCCAGCCTCAAGAAGAGATTGACAAGTACCACTGGCTACACCTTC. Translating gives CASLKKRLTSTTGYTF.

The rearrangement uses TRBV5-1 and TRBJ1-1; 7 bases are shared with TRBD1. This CDR3 spans 15 amino acids. Germline V lookup: CDR1 SGHRS, CDR2 YFSETQ. V shed 4 bases and J 4 bases; nucleotides not matched to a gene: 10. CDR3 nucleotide sequence: TGCGCCAGCAGCCGAACCGGGACAGCGGCCACTGAAGCTTTCTTT. It yields the protein CASSRTGTAATEAFF.

This clone appeared once. V is TRBV19 and J is TRBJ2-7; 7 positions match TRBD2. The germline V gene encodes CDR1 LNHDA and CDR2 SQIVND (reference sequence). The CDR3 runs to 14 residues. V lost 3 bases, J lost 0 bases, and 2 bases stayed unmatched. The chain's CDR3 is CASSMASGSYEQYF. CDR3 coding DNA: TGTGCCAGTAGTATGGCTAGCGGCTCCTACGAGCAGTACTTC. Drawing the rest from reference TRBV19 and TRBJ2-7, the complete variable domain is DGGITQSPKYLFRKEGQNVTLSCEQNLNHDAMYWYRQDPGQGLRLIYYSQIVNDFQKGDIAEGYSVSREKKESFPLTVTSAQKNPTAFYLCASSMASGSYEQYFGPGTRLTVT.

The chain uses TRBV7-9 and TRBJ1-1; D is unresolved. V was clipped by 1 base and J by 1 base, with 10 bases between them. Germline V CDR1 and CDR2: SEHNR, FQNEAQ (reference sequence). CDR3 length: 15 amino acids. Written as DNA, the CDR3 is TGTGCCAGCAGCTTAGATGGGTTCAGGAACACTGAAGCTTTCTTT. The encoded protein is CASSLDGFRNTEAFF.

V and J are TRBV7-2 and TRBJ1-1; perhaps TRBD1 as D (5 bases). Germline CDR1 SGHTA, CDR2 FQGNSA. The CDR3 contains 15 residues. Trimming stripped 2 bases from V and 6 bases from J, with 16 bases between. The CDR3 spells CASSLTGGWGPEAFF. The CDR3 region has the DNA TGTGCCAGCAGCTTAACCGGGGGGTGGGGCCCTGAAGCTTTCTTT.

In DNA form, the CDR3 reads TGTGCCAGCTCACCAGCGGGACAGGGATTTGGCTACACCTTC. Its protein is CASSPAGQGFGYTF. The rearrangement joins TRBV18 to TRBJ1-2, with 9 bases matching TRBD1. The CDR3 length is 14 residues. V lost 2 bases to trimming and J lost 7 bases; unmatched junction nucleotides: 5. CDR1 KGHSH and CDR2 LQKENI come from the germline V gene.

The DNA for the CDR3 is TGTGCCAGCGGGGCCTCGCGGGACAGCTTTAACTATGGCTACACCTTC. Encoded protein: CASGASRDSFNYGYTF. The J gene is TRBJ1-2, the V gene TRBV2; TRBD1 agrees at 7 bases. The germline V gene encodes CDR1 SNHLY and CDR2 FYNNEI. The CDR3 consists of 16 residues. The V and J ends lost 8 bases and 1 base, in that order; junction bases with no gene match: 13. The variable domain in full, with the rest retrieved from reference TRBV2 and TRBJ1-2, is EPEVTQTPSHQVTQMGQEVILRCVPISNHLYFYWYRQILGQKVEFLVSFYNNEISEKSEIFDDQFSVERPDGSNFTLKIRSTKLEDSAMYFCASGASRDSFNYGYTFGSGTRLTVV.

The rearrangement uses TRBV6-6 and TRBJ2-2, with 9 bases lining up with TRBD1. The V and J ends lost 6 bases and 4 bases, in that order; junction bases with no gene match: 9. This CDR3 spans 16 amino acids. Per germline, CDR1 MNHNY and CDR2 SVGAGI (reference sequence). DNA of the CDR3: TGTGCCAGCAGGACTACAGGGGGCCGTGGCACCGGGGAGCTGTTTTTT. It encodes CASRTTGGRGTGELFF.

The rearrangement links TRBV3-1 (or the pseudogene TRBV3-2) to TRBJ1-5, with D perhaps TRBD1 (5 bases). Trimming removed 4 bases from V and 7 bases from J, with 11 bases in between. This CDR3 is 13 amino acids long. Germline CDR1 and CDR2: LGHDT and YNNKEL (reference sequence). In DNA form, the CDR3 reads TGTGCCAGCAGCCCTTTCGGGGGGCAGCCCCAGCATTTT. Its protein product is CASSPFGGQPQHF.

The count of this clone is one. This chain uses TRBV5-4 with TRBJ2-5, with D maybe TRBD2 (5 bases). V shed 4 bases and J shed 1 base, with 11 bases lying between them. Per germline, CDR1 SGHNT and CDR2 YYREEE (reference sequence). The length of the CDR3 is 14 residues. CDR3 sequence: CASSPDYIQETQYF. The CDR3 DNA reads TGTGCCAGCAGCCCCGACTATATCCAAGAGACCCAGTACTTC.

The chain has TRBV2 and TRBJ2-5; D remains unclear. The CDR3 loop spans 15 amino acids. The V end lost 3 bases, the J end lost 2 bases, and 13 bases lay between the germline ends. Per the germline V gene, CDR1 is SNHLY and CDR2 is FYNNEI. The CDR3 loop reads CASSEPSGPQETQYF. The CDR3, as DNA: TGTGCCAGCAGTGAGCCGTCCGGGCCTCAAGAGACCCAGTACTTC.